This TCR beta chain was sequenced for a study of blood T cell repertoires in COVID-19. Everyone who took part was 18 to 89 years old, and they came from about two dozen US areas. This table comes from immunoSEQ multiplex PCR, and its TCRdb copy is limited to in-frame clones, with some not included. The sample records 250,000 to 300,000 clones, approximately 91% being singletons. The germline CDR1 and CDR2 sequences are GTSNPN and SVGIG (reference sequence). This CDR3 spans 16 amino acids. V was shortened by 2 bases and J by 6 bases, with 20 bases between the two germline ends. V is TRBV30 and J is TRBJ1-3; D is perhaps TRBD1 (5 bases). The receptor's source is a human donor in a cohort exposed to, infected with or recovered from COVID-19 (not recorded which). The donor label of this sample is uncertain. The source material was PBMCs or T cells enriched from blood (not recorded which). As DNA, the CDR3 is TGTGCCTGGAGTCCTGGGTATTGGGGACTGGAAAACACCATATATTTT. It specifies CAWSPGYWGLENTIYF.